This TCR beta chain was documented in a study of T cells in women clearing cervical HPV infection. Study information: Control women cleared a single incident HPV16 infection within 12 months. Controls gave blood once infection was undetectable; cases at lesion identification. Overall study findings and caveats: TRBV6-7 relative abundance averaged approximately 0.1% in cases and roughly 0.17% in controls.

On this clone: Its antigen is currently unknown. The read stops 3 residues short of the end of the CDR3; the missing end is completed from the germline J gene.

The CDR3 has 14 amino acids. Deletions cut 5 bases from V and 2 bases from J, with 11 bases between. From germline, CDR1 is LNHDA and CDR2 SQIVND (reference sequence). The data were produced by immunoSEQ multiplex PCR, yet TCRdb's version contains in-frame clones alone and is incomplete. This listing includes tens of thousands of clones. The source material was blood buffy coat. The clonotype was recovered from a woman between 18 and 75 years old with a cervical HPV16 infection that either progressed to CIN3+ or cleared (not recorded which). The gene calls are TRBV19 and TRBJ2-3; D perhaps matches TRBD2 (5 bases). CDR3: CASSAGLDTDTQYF. CDR3 bases read: TGTGCCAGTAGTGCCGGACTCGACACAGATACG.